This is a list of T cell receptor beta chains from one sample in a study of Graves' ophthalmopathy and Graves' hyperthyroidism. Using its own MiXCR run on the multiplex PCR reads, TCRdb lists one record per CDR3 protein. Of fewer than 350,000 distinct CDR3 sequences listed, about 17% are singletons. The sample consisted of peripheral blood. These receptors all come from an adult man with Graves' ophthalmopathy. Both conserved end residues are part of each CDR3. A D gene is named only where the DNA matches it firmly. Clone sizes are given selectively: once, few, many, or a class where the clone is expanded.

v_call	clone_size	j_call	d_call	cdr3_nt	cdr3_aa
TRBV30	many	TRBJ2-2	NA	TGTGCCTGGCGACAGACGAACACCGGGGAGCTGTTTTTT	CAWRQTNTGELFF
TRBV5-1	NA	TRBJ1-2	NA	TGCGCCAGCAGCTTGGTATCCGAAAACTATGGCTACACCTTC	CASSLVSENYGYTF
TRBV20-1	many	TRBJ2-5	TRBD2	TGCAGTGCTTGGCGACTAGCGGGGCTGGGTTGGTACCAAGAGACCCAGTACTTC	CSAWRLAGLGWYQETQYF
TRBV5-1	many	TRBJ1-2	TRBD1	TGCGCCAGCAGCTTGGTGGGACAGACCTATGGCTACACCTTC	CASSLVGQTYGYTF
TRBV11-2	many	TRBJ1-1	NA	TGTGCCAGCAGCTGGGGCAGTGAAGCTTTCTTT	CASSWGSEAFF
TRBV12-3/TRBV12-4	many	TRBJ2-5	NA	TGTGCCAGCGGCACCGTGTCGAGGGTTCAAGAGACCCAGTACTTC	CASGTVSRVQETQYF
TRBV15	many	TRBJ2-7	TRBD1	TGTGCCACCAGCACGGTGGACAGGTCGTCCTACGAGCAGTACTTC	CATSTVDRSSYEQYF
TRBV19	many	TRBJ2-2	NA	TGTGCCAGTAACCCCGGGACATTTGGGACCGGGGAGCTGTTTTTT	CASNPGTFGTGELFF
TRBV7-6	many	TRBJ2-7	NA	TGTGCCAGCAGCGCCCGGACGGGCAGGGCCGGAATTTTCTACGAGCAGTACTTC	CASSARTGRAGIFYEQYF
TRBV12-3/TRBV12-4	many	TRBJ1-6	NA	TGTGCCAGCAGACAGGGAAGGTCTTCACCCCTCCACTTT	CASRQGRSSPLHF
TRBV30	many	TRBJ1-2	NA	TGTGCCTGGAGTGGGGGTTCCTATGGCTACACCTTC	CAWSGGSYGYTF
TRBV7-9	many	TRBJ2-7	TRBD2	TGTGCCAGCAGCTTAGTGGGTAGCGGGAGTTCCTACGAGCAGTACTTC	CASSLVGSGSSYEQYF
TRBV6-5	many	TRBJ2-2	NA	TGTGCCAGCAAAAACTCGCCAGTACGGAACACCGGGGAGCTGTTTTTT	CASKNSPVRNTGELFF
TRBV20-1	many	TRBJ1-5	NA	TGCAGTGCGAGGGTATATGACGGGGAGTTGGTAACTCAGCCCCAGCATTTT	CSARVYDGELVTQPQHF
TRBV20-1	many	TRBJ2-3	NA	TGCAGTGCTGATAACCGACAGATACGCACAGATACGCAGTATTTT	CSADNRQIRTDTQYF
TRBV3-1	few	TRBJ2-7	NA	TGTGCCAGCGGCCAAGATATCACAAGTGGGTGGGAGCAGTACTTC	CASGQDITSGWEQYF
TRBV6-1	many	TRBJ1-3	NA	TGTGCCAGCAGTCGAGGGAGGGGAAACACCATATATTTT	CASSRGRGNTIYF
TRBV6-2/TRBV6-3	many	TRBJ2-7	TRBD1	TGTGCCAGCTCGGGACAGAAGGGCTACGAGCAGTACTTC	CASSGQKGYEQYF
TRBV19	many	TRBJ2-7	TRBD1	TGTGCCAGTAGTTACTCCTTTGGACAGGGCTACGAGCAGTACTTC	CASSYSFGQGYEQYF
TRBV30	many	TRBJ1-6	TRBD1	TGTGCCTGGAGGAACAGGGGGCAGATTAATTCACCCCTCCACTTT	CAWRNRGQINSPLHF
TRBV7-8	many	TRBJ1-5	TRBD1	TGTGCCAGCAGCCCCAGGGGGAGTCTAGTCCGACCTGGGCCCCAGCATTTT	CASSPRGSLVRPGPQHF
TRBV30	NA	TRBJ2-5	NA	TGTGCCTGGAGTGTGGGAGGAATAGAGACCCAGTACTTC	CAWSVGGIETQYF
TRBV5-6	many	TRBJ2-6	TRBD1	TGTGCCAGCAGGAGGACAGGGAGTGGGGCCAACGTCCTGACTTTC	CASRRTGSGANVLTF
TRBV30	NA	TRBJ2-2	NA	TGTGCCTCCTTAACCGGGGAATCGTACACCGGGGAGCTGTTTTTT	CASLTGESYTGELFF
TRBV6-2/TRBV6-3	many	TRBJ1-1	TRBD1	TGTGCCAGCAGACCAGGTCTGACAGGGGGCACGGCCACTGAAGCTTTCTTT	CASRPGLTGGTATEAFF